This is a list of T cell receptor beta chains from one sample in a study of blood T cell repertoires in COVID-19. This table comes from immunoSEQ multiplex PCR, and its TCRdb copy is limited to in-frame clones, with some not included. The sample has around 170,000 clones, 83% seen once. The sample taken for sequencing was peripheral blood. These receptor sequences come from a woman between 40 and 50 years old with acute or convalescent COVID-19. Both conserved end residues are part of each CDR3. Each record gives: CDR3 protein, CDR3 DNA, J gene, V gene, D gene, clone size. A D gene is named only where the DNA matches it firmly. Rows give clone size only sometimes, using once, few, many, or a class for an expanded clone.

CDR3: CASSFRDSYEQYF
DNA: TGTGCCAGCAGTTTCCGCGACTCCTACGAGCAGTACTTC
J: TRBJ2-7
V: TRBV27
D: .
size: .

CDR3: CASTGQGDGTQYF
DNA: TGCGCCAGCACTGGACAGGGGGATGGTACTCAGTACTTC
J: TRBJ2-4
V: TRBV5-1
D: TRBD1
size: .

CDR3: CASSAGGVGYGYTF
DNA: TGTGCCAGCAGCGCCGGAGGGGTAGGCTATGGCTACACCTTC
J: TRBJ1-2
V: TRBV7-6
D: .
size: .

CDR3: CASSAGARSYTF
DNA: TGTGCCAGCAGTGCAGGGGCGAGGAGCTACACCTTC
J: TRBJ1-2
V: TRBV7-2
D: .
size: .

CDR3: CASSVGQGNIQYF
DNA: TGTGCCAGCAGCGTAGGTCAGGGGAACATTCAGTACTTC
J: TRBJ2-4
V: TRBV9
D: .
size: once

CDR3: CASSTEQGNTIYF
DNA: TGCGCCAGCAGTACGGAGCAGGGAAACACCATATATTTT
J: TRBJ1-3
V: TRBV5-1
D: .
size: .

CDR3: CASSQGGRDEQFF
DNA: TGTGCCAGCAGCCAGGGGGGCCGGGATGAGCAGTTCTTC
J: TRBJ2-1
V: TRBV11-2
D: .
size: .

CDR3: CASSLAGGADTQYF
DNA: TGCGCCAGCAGCTTGGCGGGTGGCGCAGATACGCAGTATTTT
J: TRBJ2-3
V: TRBV5-1
D: .
size: .

CDR3: CASITLLGQGPYNEQFF
DNA: TGTGCCAGCATCACCCTTTTAGGACAGGGCCCCTACAATGAGCAGTTCTTC
J: TRBJ2-1
V: TRBV5-8
D: TRBD1
size: .

CDR3: CASSPRTSGRGTDTQYF
DNA: TGTGCCAGCAGCCCCAGGACTAGCGGGAGGGGCACAGATACGCAGTATTTT
J: TRBJ2-3
V: TRBV3-1/TRBV3-2
D: TRBD2
size: .

CDR3: CASLGGVGYTF
DNA: TGTGCCAGCCTAGGGGGCGTTGGCTACACCTTC
J: TRBJ1-2
V: TRBV7-9
D: TRBD1
size: .

CDR3: CASSLSFSYGYTF
DNA: TGTGCCAGCAGTTTATCCTTCAGCTATGGCTACACCTTC
J: TRBJ1-2
V: TRBV27
D: .
size: few

CDR3: CASSQARTDWGQGEAFF
DNA: TGTGCAAGCAGCCAAGCAAGGACAGATTGGGGACAGGGTGAAGCTTTCTTT
J: TRBJ1-1
V: TRBV4-2
D: TRBD1
size: .

CDR3: CASSPQPGLAGGPLSLEQYF
DNA: TGTGCCAGCAGCCCCCAACCCGGACTAGCGGGGGGGCCACTCTCTCTCGAGCAGTACTTC
J: TRBJ2-7
V: TRBV16
D: TRBD2
size: .

CDR3: CASSLTGDPYHSGNTIYF
DNA: TGCGCCAGCAGCTTGACAGGGGACCCCTACCACTCTGGAAACACCATATATTTT
J: TRBJ1-3
V: TRBV5-1
D: TRBD1
size: once

CDR3: CASSPVSVGTWIGDYSYEQYF
DNA: TGTGCCAGCAGCCCCGTGTCGGTAGGGACGTGGATTGGGGACTATTCCTACGAGCAGTACTTC
J: TRBJ2-7
V: TRBV6-6
D: TRBD2
size: .

CDR3: CASSRNRAMNTEAFF
DNA: TGTGCCAGCAGTCGTAACAGGGCGATGAACACTGAAGCTTTCTTT
J: TRBJ1-1
V: TRBV3-1/TRBV3-2
D: .
size: .

CDR3: CASSAQEEYGYTF
DNA: TGTGCCAGTAGCGCGCAGGAGGAGTACGGCTACACCTTC
J: TRBJ1-2
V: TRBV19
D: .
size: .

CDR3: CASSQSTDTQYF
DNA: TGTGCCAGCAGCCAAAGCACAGATACGCAGTATTTT
J: TRBJ2-3
V: TRBV12-3/TRBV12-4
D: .
size: .

CDR3: CASQGTGANVLTF
DNA: TGTGCCAGCCAGGGAACTGGGGCCAACGTCCTGACTTTC
J: TRBJ2-6
V: TRBV5-4
D: .
size: .

CDR3: CAWRPVGGRENLAKNIQYF
DNA: TGTGCCTGGAGACCCGTGGGCGGGAGGGAAAACCTAGCCAAAAACATTCAGTACTTC
J: TRBJ2-4
V: TRBV30
D: TRBD2
size: .

CDR3: CASSSAPATKGYGYTF
DNA: TGTGCCAGCAGCTCTGCTCCAGCGACGAAAGGTTATGGCTACACCTTC
J: TRBJ1-2
V: TRBV5-8
D: .
size: once

CDR3: CASSQWEQDYDGYTF
DNA: TGCGCCAGCAGCCAATGGGAACAGGACTATGATGGCTACACCTTC
J: TRBJ1-2
V: TRBV4-1
D: .
size: once

CDR3: CASSIFQTPPRVSPLHF
DNA: TGTGCCAGCAGTATTTTTCAGACCCCACCTAGAGTTTCACCCCTCCACTTT
J: TRBJ1-6
V: TRBV27
D: .
size: .

CDR3: CASSLLQGAGDHKNNEQFF
DNA: TGTGCCAGCAGCCTCCTCCAGGGAGCGGGGGATCATAAGAACAATGAGCAGTTCTTC
J: TRBJ2-1
V: TRBV21-1
D: .
size: .

CDR3: CASSLREGEKLFF
DNA: TGTGCCAGCAGCTTAAGGGAGGGTGAAAAACTGTTTTTT
J: TRBJ1-4
V: TRBV7-2
D: .
size: .

CDR3: CASSNRVRQYF
DNA: TGTGCCAGCAGTAACAGGGTGCGGCAGTACTTC
J: TRBJ2-7
V: TRBV12-3/TRBV12-4
D: .
size: .

CDR3: CASTRVATGELFF
DNA: TGTGCCAGTACCCGGGTAGCCACCGGGGAGCTGTTTTTT
J: TRBJ2-2
V: TRBV19
D: .
size: .

CDR3: CASSQERVEWDRGGLGYGYTF
DNA: TGTGCCAGCAGCCAAGAAAGAGTGGAGTGGGACAGGGGCGGACTCGGCTATGGCTACACCTTC
J: TRBJ1-2
V: TRBV3-1/TRBV3-2
D: TRBD1
size: .

CDR3: CASSRSGTQTNYGYTF
DNA: TGTGCCAGCAGCAGATCCGGGACTCAAACTAACTATGGCTACACCTTC
J: TRBJ1-2
V: TRBV9
D: .
size: few

CDR3: CASSSGDSGSGPQHF
DNA: TGTGCCAGCAGCTCGGGCGACTCGGGGAGTGGGCCCCAGCATTTT
J: TRBJ1-5
V: TRBV7-8
D: .
size: .

CDR3: CSAGGGERDTQYF
DNA: TGCAGCGCCGGGGGGGGAGAGAGGGATACGCAGTATTTT
J: TRBJ2-3
V: TRBV29-1
D: TRBD2
size: once

CDR3: CASSPGASGPTQYF
DNA: TGTGCCAGCAGCCCAGGGGCTAGCGGTCCTACCCAGTACTTC
J: TRBJ2-5
V: TRBV7-8
D: .
size: .

CDR3: CASSLQGNTIYF
DNA: TGTGCCAGCAGCCTACAGGGAAACACCATATATTTT
J: TRBJ1-3
V: TRBV12-3/TRBV12-4
D: .
size: .

CDR3: CASSWEGLAGRGEQFF
DNA: TGTGCCAGCAGCTGGGAGGGGCTAGCGGGTCGGGGTGAGCAGTTCTTC
J: TRBJ2-1
V: TRBV5-4
D: TRBD2
size: few

CDR3: CASSMSWGGNEQFF
DNA: TGTGCCAGTAGTATGAGTTGGGGAGGCAATGAGCAGTTCTTC
J: TRBJ2-1
V: TRBV19
D: .
size: .

CDR3: CAKNPGGGSSPLHF
DNA: TGTGCCAAGAACCCGGGGGGGGGTTCTTCACCCCTCCACTTT
J: TRBJ1-6
V: TRBV2
D: .
size: .

CDR3: CSALVNYEQYF
DNA: TGCAGTGCCCTAGTCAATTACGAGCAGTACTTC
J: TRBJ2-7
V: TRBV20-1
D: .
size: once

CDR3: CSAGTGTYEQYF
DNA: TGCAGCGCCGGGACAGGAACCTACGAGCAGTACTTC
J: TRBJ2-7
V: TRBV29-1
D: TRBD1
size: .

CDR3: CASSRGSPYEQYF
DNA: TGTGCCAGCAGTCGAGGCTCCCCCTACGAGCAGTACTTC
J: TRBJ2-7
V: TRBV28
D: .
size: .